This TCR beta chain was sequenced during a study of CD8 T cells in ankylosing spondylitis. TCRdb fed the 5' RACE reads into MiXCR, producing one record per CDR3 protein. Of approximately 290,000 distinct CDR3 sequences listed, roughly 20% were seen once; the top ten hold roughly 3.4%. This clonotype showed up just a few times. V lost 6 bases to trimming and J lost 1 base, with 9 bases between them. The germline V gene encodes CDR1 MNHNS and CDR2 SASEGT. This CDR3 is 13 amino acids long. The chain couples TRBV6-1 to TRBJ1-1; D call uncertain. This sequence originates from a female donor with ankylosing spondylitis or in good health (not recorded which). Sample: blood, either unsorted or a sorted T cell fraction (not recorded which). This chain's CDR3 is CASSQNRNTEAFF. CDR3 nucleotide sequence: TGTGCCAGCAGCCAAAACAGGAACACTGAAGCTTTCTTT.